This section outlines one T cell receptor beta chain sequence together with its context. These data are taken from a study of blood T cell repertoires in COVID-19. At the level of the study: The United States, Italy and Spain supplied acute and convalescent COVID-19 samples. T cells, B-cell-depleted T cells, or PBMCs provided the cDNA or gDNA that served as material.

The V segment lost 5 bases and the J segment 9 bases; nucleotides outside the gene matches: 8. Germline V gene data show CDR1 as MDHEN and CDR2 as SYDVKM. This CDR3 contains 15 residues. Original processing notes: Nucleated cell number was recorded as an estimate derived from reference gene primer amplification. Profiled with immunoSEQ multiplex PCR; TCRdb holds only in-frame clones, not every one. The V and J calls and clone size come from that table; D and trimming were worked out from the DNA. The sample includes about 88,000 clones, about 83% of them seen just once. Sequenced sample: peripheral blood. The TCR sequence derives from a woman in her seventies with acute or convalescent COVID-19. The rearrangement links TRBV28 to TRBJ1-6; 9 nucleotides match TRBD1. The CDR3 region has the DNA TGTGCCAGCAGTAGGCAGACAGGGGGGGCTTCACCCCTCCACTTT. This translates into CASSRQTGGASPLHF.